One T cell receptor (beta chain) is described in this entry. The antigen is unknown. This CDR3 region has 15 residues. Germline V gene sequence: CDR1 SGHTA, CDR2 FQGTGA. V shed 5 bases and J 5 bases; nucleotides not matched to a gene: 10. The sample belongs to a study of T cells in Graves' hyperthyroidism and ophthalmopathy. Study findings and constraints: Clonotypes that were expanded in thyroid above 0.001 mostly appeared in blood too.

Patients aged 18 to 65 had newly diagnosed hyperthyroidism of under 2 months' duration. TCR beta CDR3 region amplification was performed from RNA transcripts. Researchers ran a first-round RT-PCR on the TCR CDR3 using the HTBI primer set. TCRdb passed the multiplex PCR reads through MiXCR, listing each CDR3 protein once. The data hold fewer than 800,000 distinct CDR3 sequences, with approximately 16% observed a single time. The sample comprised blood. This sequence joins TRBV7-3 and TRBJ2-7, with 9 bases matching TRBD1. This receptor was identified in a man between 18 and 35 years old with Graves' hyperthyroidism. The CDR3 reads CASSPVGTGWNEQYF. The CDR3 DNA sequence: TGTGCCAGCAGCCCCGTTGGGACAGGGTGGAACGAGCAGTACTTC.